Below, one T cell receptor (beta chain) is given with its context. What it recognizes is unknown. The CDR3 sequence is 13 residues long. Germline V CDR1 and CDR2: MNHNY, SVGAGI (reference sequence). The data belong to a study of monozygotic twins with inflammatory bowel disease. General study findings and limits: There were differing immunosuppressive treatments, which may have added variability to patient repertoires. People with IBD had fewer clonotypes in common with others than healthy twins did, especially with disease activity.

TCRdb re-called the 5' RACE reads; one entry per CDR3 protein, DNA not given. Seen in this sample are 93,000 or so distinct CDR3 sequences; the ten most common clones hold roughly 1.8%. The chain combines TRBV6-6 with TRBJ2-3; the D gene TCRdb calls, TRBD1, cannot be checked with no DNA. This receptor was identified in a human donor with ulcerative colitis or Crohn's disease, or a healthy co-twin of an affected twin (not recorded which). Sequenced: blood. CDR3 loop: CASSWRGGDTQYF.